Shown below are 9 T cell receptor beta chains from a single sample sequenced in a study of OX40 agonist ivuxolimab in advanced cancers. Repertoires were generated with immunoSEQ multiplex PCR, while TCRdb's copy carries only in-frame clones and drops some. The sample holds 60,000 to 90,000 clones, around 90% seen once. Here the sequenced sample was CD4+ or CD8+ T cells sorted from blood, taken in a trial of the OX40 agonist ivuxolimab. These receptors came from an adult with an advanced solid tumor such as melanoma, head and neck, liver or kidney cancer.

CDR3 bases: TGTGCCAGCAGTGAACGAGCGGGACTCCTGATTAGCACAGATACGCAGTATTTT. It encodes CASSERAGLLISTDTQYF. The gene calls are TRBV6-1 and TRBJ2-3, with TRBD2 identical over 7 bases. The CDR3 is made up of 18 amino acids. Germline-derived CDR1 and CDR2 are MNHNS and SASEGT. Trimming at V came to 2 bases and at J to 0 bases, leaving 11 bases not matched to a gene.

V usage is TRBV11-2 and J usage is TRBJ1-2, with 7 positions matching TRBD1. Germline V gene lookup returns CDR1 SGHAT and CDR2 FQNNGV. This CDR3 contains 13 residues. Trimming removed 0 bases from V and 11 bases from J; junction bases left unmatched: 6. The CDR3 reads CASSLDLGQTYTF. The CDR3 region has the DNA TGTGCCAGCAGCTTAGACCTGGGACAGACTTACACCTTC.

The chain's CDR3 is CAISGPRTDTQYF. In DNA form, the CDR3 reads TGTGCCATCAGTGGGCCCCGCACAGATACGCAGTATTTT. The chain couples TRBV10-3 to TRBJ2-3; no clear D. The V and J ends lost 4 bases and 1 base respectively, with 6 bases between them. Germline V CDR1 and CDR2: ENHRY, SYGVKD. CDR3 length: 13 residues.

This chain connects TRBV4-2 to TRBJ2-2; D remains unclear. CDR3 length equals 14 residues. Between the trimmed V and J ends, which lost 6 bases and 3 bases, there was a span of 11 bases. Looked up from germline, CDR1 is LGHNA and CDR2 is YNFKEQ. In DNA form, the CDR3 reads TGTGCCAGCAGATACCGGTGGGACACCGGGGAGCTGTTTTTT. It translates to CASRYRWDTGELFF.

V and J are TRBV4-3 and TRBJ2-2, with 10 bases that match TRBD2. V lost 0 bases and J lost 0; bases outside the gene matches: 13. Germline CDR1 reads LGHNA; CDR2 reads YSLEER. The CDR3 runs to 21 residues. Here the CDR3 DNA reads TGCGCCAGCAGCCAAGATCCCCTAGCGGGAGCCCATTACTCGAACACCGGGGAGCTGTTTTTT. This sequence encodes CASSQDPLAGAHYSNTGELFF.

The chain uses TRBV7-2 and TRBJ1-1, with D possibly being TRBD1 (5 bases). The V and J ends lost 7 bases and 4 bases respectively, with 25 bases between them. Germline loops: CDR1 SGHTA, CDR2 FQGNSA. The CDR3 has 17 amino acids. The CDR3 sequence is CASTLAGAGLSTTEAFF. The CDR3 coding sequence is TGTGCCAGCACCCTAGCTGGGGCAGGCCTATCGACCACTGAAGCTTTCTTT. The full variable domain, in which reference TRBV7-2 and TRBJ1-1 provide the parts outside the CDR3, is GAGVSQSPSNKVTEKGKDVELRCDPISGHTALYWYRQSLGQGLEFLIYFQGNSAPDKSGLPSDRFSAERTGGSVSTLTIQRTQQEDSAVYLCASTLAGAGLSTTEAFFGQGTRLTVV.

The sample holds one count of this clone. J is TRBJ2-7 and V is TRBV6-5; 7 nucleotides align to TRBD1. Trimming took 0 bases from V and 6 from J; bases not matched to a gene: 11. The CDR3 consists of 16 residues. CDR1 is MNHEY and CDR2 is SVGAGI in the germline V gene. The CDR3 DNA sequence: TGTGCCAGCAGTTACTCGAGAGTGACAGGGATCGCCGAGCAGTACTTC. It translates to CASSYSRVTGIAEQYF.

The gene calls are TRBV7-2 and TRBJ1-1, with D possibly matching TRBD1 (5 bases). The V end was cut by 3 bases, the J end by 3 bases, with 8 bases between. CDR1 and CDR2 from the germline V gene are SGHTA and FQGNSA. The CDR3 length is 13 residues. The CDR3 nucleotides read TGTGCCAGCAGCTTCGTAGGGGACACTGAAGCTTTCTTT. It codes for CASSFVGDTEAFF.

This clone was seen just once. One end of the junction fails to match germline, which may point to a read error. CDR3 coding DNA: TGTGCCAGCAGCTACTCGGGGTATGGCTACACCTTC. It specifies CASSYSGYGYTF. The rearrangement uses TRBV6-6 and TRBJ1-2; no clear D. CDR1 is MNHNY, CDR2 SVGAGI, per germline (reference sequence). The CDR3 runs to 12 residues.